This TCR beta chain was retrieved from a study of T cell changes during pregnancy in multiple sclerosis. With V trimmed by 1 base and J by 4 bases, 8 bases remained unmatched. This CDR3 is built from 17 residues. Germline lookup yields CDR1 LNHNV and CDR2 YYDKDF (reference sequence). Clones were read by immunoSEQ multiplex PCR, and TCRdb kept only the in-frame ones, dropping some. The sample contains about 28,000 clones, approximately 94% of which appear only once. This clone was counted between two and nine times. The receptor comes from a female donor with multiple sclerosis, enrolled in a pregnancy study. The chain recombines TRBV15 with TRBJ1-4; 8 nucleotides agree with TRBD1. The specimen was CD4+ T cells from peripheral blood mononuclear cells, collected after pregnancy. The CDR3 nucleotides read TGTGCCACCAGCAGAGGCCCACAGGGGGGGGATAATGAAAAACTGTTTTTT. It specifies CATSRGPQGGDNEKLFF.